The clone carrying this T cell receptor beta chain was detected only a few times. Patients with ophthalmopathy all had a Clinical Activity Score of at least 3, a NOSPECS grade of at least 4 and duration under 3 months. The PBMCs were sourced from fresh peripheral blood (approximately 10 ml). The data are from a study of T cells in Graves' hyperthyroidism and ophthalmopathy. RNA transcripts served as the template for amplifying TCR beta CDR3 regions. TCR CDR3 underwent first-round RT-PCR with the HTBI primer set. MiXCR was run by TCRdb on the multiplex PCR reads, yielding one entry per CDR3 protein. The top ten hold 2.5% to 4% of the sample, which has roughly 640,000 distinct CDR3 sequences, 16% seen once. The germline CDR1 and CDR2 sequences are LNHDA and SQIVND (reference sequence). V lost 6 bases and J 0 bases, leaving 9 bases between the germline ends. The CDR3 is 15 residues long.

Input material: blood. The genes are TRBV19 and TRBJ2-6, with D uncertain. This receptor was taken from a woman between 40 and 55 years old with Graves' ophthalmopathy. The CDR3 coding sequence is TGTGCCAGTAGGAATCATAACTCTGGGGCCAACGTCCTGACTTTC. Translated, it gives CASRNHNSGANVLTF. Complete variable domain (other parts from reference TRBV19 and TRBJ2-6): DGGITQSPKYLFRKEGQNVTLSCEQNLNHDAMYWYRQDPGQGLRLIYYSQIVNDFQKGDIAEGYSVSREKKESFPLTVTSAQKNPTAFYLCASRNHNSGANVLTFGAGSRLTVL.